This T cell receptor (beta chain) was found in a study of shared clonotypes between healthy human individuals. Study conclusions and caveats: Non-shared clonotypes had lower generation probabilities than those shared by all four donors.

The authors' processing: From ImmunoSEQ came sequences covering only the junction and carrying no quality scores, so filtering differed. The table came from immunoSEQ multiplex PCR; TCRdb's copy has only in-frame clones and leaves some out. V and J calls and clone size are given by that table; D and trimming were obtained from the DNA. This sample has some 1.5 million clones, with 95% to 99% found just once. The donor cohort consisted entirely of Caucasian adults residing in Nashville, Tennessee. This clone was detected once. The antigen remains undetermined. Material for sequencing was naive CD4+ T cells sorted from blood. Specified subset: CD45RA+ positively selected. The receptor comes from a man between 25 and 39 years old in good health.

This CDR3 reads CASSLTGREAFF. The CDR3 region has the DNA TGTGCCAGCAGTCTCACTGGTCGGGAGGCTTTCTTT. The chain recombines TRBV6-5 with TRBJ1-1, with D unclear. The V end lost 5 bases, the J end lost 11 bases, and 15 bases lay between the germline ends. This CDR3 has 12 residues. Germline V gene data show CDR1 as MNHEY and CDR2 as SVGAGI.